This TCR beta chain stems from a study of graft-versus-host responses after intestinal transplantation (dated by TCRdb to the early 2020s). With respect to the entire study: Multivisceral, liver-intestinal, or isolated intestinal transplants were received by the recipients. Every recipient was given anti-thymocyte globulin induction, followed by 3 to 4 years of maintenance tacrolimus and steroids. After intestinal transplantation, graft-versus-host and host-versus-graft alloreactive T cell clones in the graft, circulation and bone marrow were tracked using bulk TCR-beta CDR3 sequencing. Alloreactive clones were identified by sequencing pre-transplant mixed lymphocyte reaction products and comparing them with unstimulated pre-transplant donor and recipient T cells. Of the roughly 25 intestinal transplant recipients enrolled in the cohort, one of whom was a retransplant, a few patients without pretransplant specimens were excluded. Donor T cell macrochimerism was defined as a peak of at least 4% donor T cells among recipient peripheral blood mononuclear cells. Samples from a few later patients were sequenced in-house on an Illumina MiSeq with MiXCR processing rather than by the commercial service.

Study-wide findings and limitations: The conclusions were limited by the relatively low number and heterogeneity of the intestinal transplant patients. GvH clones were found in recipient bone marrow, and some of the GvH clones appeared earlier in ileal mucosa or blood, which is consistent with an intestinal mucosal origin. Early after transplant, peak levels of circulating GvH clones were associated with declines in HvG clones. In patients with donor T cell macrochimerism, the allografts had high GvH to HvG T cell clonal ratios.

The library was built by means of the immunoSEQ multiplex PCR assay. For most patients, genomic DNA was isolated using the Qiagen DNeasy Blood and Tissue Kit and was shipped frozen to Adaptive Biotechnologies for TCR sequencing. Adaptive Biotechnologies carried out high-throughput TCR-beta CDR3 sequencing of genomic DNA for most patients. The source study handled its data this way. TCR sequencing data were retrieved from Adaptive's ImmunoSEQ software for around 20 patients, whereas a few other patients were processed with MiXCR and VDJtools. To correct CD4 versus CD8 sorting errors, any sequence found in both subsets at a frequency ratio below 5:1 was removed. CDR3 nucleotide sequences shared between donor and recipient were removed because their origin could not be assigned. Alloreactive clones required at least 2-fold expansion over unstimulated cells and minimum CFSE-low frequency of 0.002% (template counts) or 0.001% (read counts). A clone was considered mappable if detected in the sequenced pre-transplant spleen, lymph node, or MLR CFSE-low populations of the donor or recipient. The cumulative frequency of alloreactive clones was calculated as a percentage of all sequences, weighted by copy number. The table was pulled from immuneACCESS by TCRdb, which kept in-frame rearrangements only. Such tables lose some clones; where checked, under half of the loss comes from unresolved V genes, and the rest has no known cause. V and J calls and clone size are given by that table; D and trimming were obtained from the DNA. Present in this sample are more than 25,000 clones, roughly 80% of which were seen just once. Roughly 0.65% of the sample belongs to the ten largest clones.

The sample's time point label is to be understood as: cells obtained before transplantation from donor or recipient. CD3+CD4+ and CD3+CD8+ populations were FACS-sorted from unstimulated pre-transplant donor and recipient cells taken from spleen or lymph nodes. Turning to this clone: The antigen this receptor binds is unknown. A much larger clone differs from this one at a single base, so this may be a read error.

Its CDR3 holds 17 amino acids, cysteine through phenylalanine. CDR3 DNA only is kept here, 51 bases in frame from base 1. According to the germline V gene, CDR1 reads SGHRS and CDR2 reads YFSETQ. The sequence is built from TRBV5-1 and TRBJ2-1, with TRBD1 perhaps the D gene, on 7 matching bases. The TCR sequence derives from a human donor who received an intestinal transplant. The material was unstimulated CD4+ T cells sorted from spleen or lymph node cells, obtained before intestinal transplant. The DNA sequence reads TGCGCCCGCAGCTGGGGGCTGGGGGCCCAGGGGGGCTATGAGCAGTTCTTC. It is translated as CARSWGLGAQGGYEQFF. Here the CDR3 is joined to the reference TRBV5-1 and TRBJ2-1 genes, and the full variable domain is: KAGVTQTPRYLIKTRGQQVTLSCSPISGHRSVSWYQQTPGQGLQFLFEYFSETQRNKGNFPGRFSGRQFSNSRSEMNVSTLELGDSALYLCARSWGLGAQGGYEQFFGPGTRLTVL.